Detailed here is one TCR beta chain. Its antigen is currently not known. No per-base quality is available; no much larger clone lies one base away. The collaborating institutions used their own protocols to collect whole blood in K2EDTA tubes. For TCRbeta analysis, collaborators shipped samples in one of three forms: frozen whole blood, isolated PBMCs, or DNA extracted from either of those sample types. The immunoSEQ Assay, a bias-controlled multiplex PCR, was used to amplify TCRbeta CDR3 regions from genomic DNA. On the authors' methods: The number of nucleated cells in each sample was estimated from the amplification of reference gene primers within the assay. To quantify the absolute abundance of each unique TCRbeta CDR3 rearrangement, sequence reads were collapsed and filtered. For each sample, productive Simpson clonality was calculated as the square root of Simpson's diversity index across productive rearrangements. TCRdb re-hosts the immuneACCESS table, in-frame sequences only. Its copies lack some clones; in the studies checked, an unresolved V gene accounts for under half of them, and the cause for the rest is not known. That table is the source of V, J and clone size, and D and trimming were worked out from the DNA. Across this sample there are about 46,000 clones, with 90% seen only once. Together, the top ten hold roughly 19% of the sample.

These data belong to a study of blood T cell repertoires in COVID-19 (dated by TCRdb to 2019 to 2021). Concerning the study at large: The collaborator samples originated in the United States, Italy and Spain and spanned the acute and convalescent phases of COVID-19. HLA class I and class II types, where available, came from metadata supplied by the sample provider rather than from assay-based typing. The material from the prospective study consisted of cDNA or gDNA derived from T cells, B-cell-depleted T cells, or PBMCs. Nearly every sample came with metadata listing a de-identified subject ID, COVID-19 status, age in years and sex. Subjects who had been exposed to COVID-19, were actively infected with it, or had recovered from it provided the deeply sampled blood TCRbeta repertoires that made up the dataset. The repertoires were released in a freely available public database meant as a resource for research on the immune response to SARS-CoV-2. Samples were obtained from the ongoing ImmuneRACE study (first 160 participants) and from 1,000 to 1,500 subjects provided by 6 global collaborators. What the study reported, not specific to this receptor: The amount of clinical and demographic metadata varied by source and participant and was provided uncurated.

Material for sequencing was peripheral blood. This TCR was sampled from a man aged 70-80 years with active COVID-19.

The CDR3 region: CASSTRPLTEAFF. The base sequence is TGTGCCAGCAGCACACGTCCGCTCACTGAAGCTTTCTTT. Here the chain combines TRBV5-6 and TRBJ1-1; no D gene can be assigned with confidence. CDR1 SGHDT and CDR2 YYEEEE are derived from the germline V gene. From cysteine to phenylalanine, the CDR3 is 13 amino acids long. This entry keeps only the CDR3 DNA: 39 bases, framed from base 1. V sheds 4 bases and J sheds 4 bases, leaving 11 bases between their ends.